This record concerns one T cell receptor beta chain sequence. This clone was seen a handful of times. Its antigen is not yet known. Nothing much larger sits one base from this clone, and base qualities are not available. The library was produced with the immunoSEQ multiplex PCR assay. This is the immuneACCESS table as TCRdb keeps it, with only in-frame sequences that have V and J called. A part of the clones is gone; compared with another copy, unresolved V genes explain less than half, and the rest is unexplained. The sample table shows around 82,000 clones, and around 87% are seen once. The ten largest clones capture roughly 20% of the sample. Compared with germline, V lacks 3 bases and J lacks 7 bases; bases without a gene match: 2. The germline V gene supplies CDR1 MDHEN and CDR2 SYDVKM. The CDR3 numbers 13 residues from cysteine through phenylalanine. CDR3 DNA only is kept here, 39 bases in frame from base 1.

The data were obtained in a study of control samples from healthy donors and cancer patients (dated by TCRdb to the early 2020s). The sequence came from a man aged 50 to 59 in good health. The chain is made from TRBV28 and TRBJ2-7; 11 bases in the middle match TRBD1. What was sequenced was blood. Here the CDR3 is given as CASSLGQGGEQYF. The nucleotide sequence is given as TGTGCCAGCAGTTTGGGACAGGGGGGAGAGCAGTACTTC.